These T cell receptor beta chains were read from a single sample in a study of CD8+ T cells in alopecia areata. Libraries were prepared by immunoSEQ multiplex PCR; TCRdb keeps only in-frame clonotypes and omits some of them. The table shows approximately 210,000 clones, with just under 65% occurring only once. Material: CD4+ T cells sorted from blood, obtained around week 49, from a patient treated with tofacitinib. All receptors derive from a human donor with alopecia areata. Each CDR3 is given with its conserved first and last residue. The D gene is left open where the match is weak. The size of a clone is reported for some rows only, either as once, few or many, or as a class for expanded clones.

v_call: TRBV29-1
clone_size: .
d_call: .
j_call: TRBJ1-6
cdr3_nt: TGCAGCGTTGCCCTGGACGGCCATAATTCACCCCTCCACTTT
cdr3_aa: CSVALDGHNSPLHF

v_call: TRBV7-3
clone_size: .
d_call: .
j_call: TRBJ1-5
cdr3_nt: TGTGCCAGCAGCCAAGATCATAATCAGCCCCAGCATTTT
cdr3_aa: CASSQDHNQPQHF

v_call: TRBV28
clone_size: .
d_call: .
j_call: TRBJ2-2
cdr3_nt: TGTGCCAGCAGTAGTCACCCTTTATCCGGGGAGCTGTTTTTT
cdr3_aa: CASSSHPLSGELFF

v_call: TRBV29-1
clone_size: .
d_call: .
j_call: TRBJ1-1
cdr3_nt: TGCAGCGGAAGACAGACAAACACTGAAGCTTTCTTT
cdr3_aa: CSGRQTNTEAFF

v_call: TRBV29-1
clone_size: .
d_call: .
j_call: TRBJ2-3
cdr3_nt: TGCAGCGTTGAAGGGGAACACACAGATACGCAGTATTTT
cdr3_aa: CSVEGEHTDTQYF

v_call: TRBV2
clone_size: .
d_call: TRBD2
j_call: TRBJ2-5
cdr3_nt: TGTGCCAGCAGCCGACTAGCGGGGGTCGGGGAGACCCAGTACTTC
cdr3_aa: CASSRLAGVGETQYF

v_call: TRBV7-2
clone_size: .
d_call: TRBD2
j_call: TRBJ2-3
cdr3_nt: TGTGCCACCCTCATACTAGCGGGCACAACCCTACGGCAGTATTTT
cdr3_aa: CATLILAGTTLRQYF

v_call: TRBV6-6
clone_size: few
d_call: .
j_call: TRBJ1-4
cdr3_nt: TGTGCCAGCAGTCAACAGAAGAGTGAAAAACTGTTTTTT
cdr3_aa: CASSQQKSEKLFF

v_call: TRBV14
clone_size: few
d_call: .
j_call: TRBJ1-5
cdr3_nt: TGTGCCAGCAGCCAAGGTCCCCGACAGCCCCAGCATTTT
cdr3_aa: CASSQGPRQPQHF

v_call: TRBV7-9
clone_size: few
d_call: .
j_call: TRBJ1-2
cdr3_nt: TGTGCCAGCAGCCCGGTTGGCGCGGACTATGGCTACACCTTC
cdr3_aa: CASSPVGADYGYTF

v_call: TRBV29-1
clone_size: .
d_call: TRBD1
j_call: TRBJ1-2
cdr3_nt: TGCAGCGTGGACCGGACAGGGGGCCGCTATGGCTACACCTTC
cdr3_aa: CSVDRTGGRYGYTF

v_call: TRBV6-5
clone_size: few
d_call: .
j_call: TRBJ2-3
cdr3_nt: TGTGCCATCGGCGACAGGAGTGGAGCCACAGATACGCAGTATTTT
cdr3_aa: CAIGDRSGATDTQYF

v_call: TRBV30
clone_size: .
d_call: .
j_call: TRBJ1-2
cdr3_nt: TGTGCCTGGAGTGTTAAAGGGGCCCAGTATGGCTACACCTTC
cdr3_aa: CAWSVKGAQYGYTF

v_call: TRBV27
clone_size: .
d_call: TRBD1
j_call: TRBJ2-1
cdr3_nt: TGTGCCAGCGGAACCGGGACAGGGCGATATGAGCAGTTCTTC
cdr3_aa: CASGTGTGRYEQFF

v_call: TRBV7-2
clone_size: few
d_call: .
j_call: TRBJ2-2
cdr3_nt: TGTGCCAGCAGCTCAGGCAGATCCGGGGAGCTGTTTTTT
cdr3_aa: CASSSGRSGELFF

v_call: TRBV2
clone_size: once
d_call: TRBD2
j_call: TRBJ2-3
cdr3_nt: TGTGCCAGCAGTGCACTGACTAGCGGGGGGGATACGCAGTATTTT
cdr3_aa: CASSALTSGGDTQYF

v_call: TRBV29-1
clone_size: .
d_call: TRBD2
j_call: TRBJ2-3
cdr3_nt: TGCAGCGAGCGGGGGAGCACAGATACGCAGTATTTT
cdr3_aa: CSERGSTDTQYF

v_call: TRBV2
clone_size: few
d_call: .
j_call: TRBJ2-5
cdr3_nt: TGTGCCAGCAGTGAAGCTCGGGTAGGCCCGCCAGAGACCCAGTACTTC
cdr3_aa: CASSEARVGPPETQYF

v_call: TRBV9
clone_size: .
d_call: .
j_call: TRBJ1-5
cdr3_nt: TGTGCCAGCAGCGTAGACCCCACAGCCCAGCCCCAGCATTTT
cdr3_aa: CASSVDPTAQPQHF

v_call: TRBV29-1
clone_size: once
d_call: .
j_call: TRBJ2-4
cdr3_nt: TGCAGCGTTGAAACCAAAAACATTCAGTACTTC
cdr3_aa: CSVETKNIQYF